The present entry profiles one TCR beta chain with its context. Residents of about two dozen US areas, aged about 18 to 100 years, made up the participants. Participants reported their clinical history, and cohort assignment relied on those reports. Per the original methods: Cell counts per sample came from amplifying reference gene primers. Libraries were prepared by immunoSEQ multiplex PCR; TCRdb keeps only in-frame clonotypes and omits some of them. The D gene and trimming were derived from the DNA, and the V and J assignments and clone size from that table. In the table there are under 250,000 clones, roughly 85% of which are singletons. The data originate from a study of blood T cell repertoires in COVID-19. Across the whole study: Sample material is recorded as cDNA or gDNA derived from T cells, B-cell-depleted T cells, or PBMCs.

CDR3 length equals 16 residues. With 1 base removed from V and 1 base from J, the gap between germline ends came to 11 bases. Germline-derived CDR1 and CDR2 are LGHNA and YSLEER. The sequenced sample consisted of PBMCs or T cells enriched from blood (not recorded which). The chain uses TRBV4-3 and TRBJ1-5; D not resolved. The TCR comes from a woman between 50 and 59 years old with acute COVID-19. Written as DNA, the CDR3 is TGCGCCAGCAGCCAAGCTGCCGGAGCAAGCAATCAGCCCCAGCATTTT. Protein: CASSQAAGASNQPQHF.